This T cell receptor beta chain stems from a study of CD8+ T cells in alopecia areata. Study context: Administration of oral tofacitinib to treated patients was at 5 to 10 mg twice daily.

Comments on this clone: Antigen unknown.

CDR1 LNHNV and CDR2 YYDKDF come from the germline V gene (reference sequence). The CDR3 is 15 residues long. With V trimmed by 5 bases and J by 6 bases, 8 bases remained unmatched. Treatment here: oral pan-JAK inhibitor, 5-10 mg twice daily. General study findings and limits: Elevated clonality characterized lesional scalp relative to normal scalp, particularly in alopecia totalis/universalis.

The authors extracted RNA and reverse transcribed it into cDNA as the sequencing template. The table came from immunoSEQ multiplex PCR; TCRdb's copy has only in-frame clones and leaves some out. The table shows around 120,000 clones, with over 60% occurring only once. The sequencing here drew on CD4+ T cells sorted from blood, taken at week 4, from a patient treated with tofacitinib. The rearrangement uses TRBV15 and TRBJ1-4; 8 nucleotides agree with TRBD1. The TCR was taken from a human donor with alopecia areata. CDR3 DNA sequence: TGTGCCACCAGCCCACAACAGGGGGGATATGAAAAACTGTTTTTT. Its protein is CATSPQQGGYEKLFF.